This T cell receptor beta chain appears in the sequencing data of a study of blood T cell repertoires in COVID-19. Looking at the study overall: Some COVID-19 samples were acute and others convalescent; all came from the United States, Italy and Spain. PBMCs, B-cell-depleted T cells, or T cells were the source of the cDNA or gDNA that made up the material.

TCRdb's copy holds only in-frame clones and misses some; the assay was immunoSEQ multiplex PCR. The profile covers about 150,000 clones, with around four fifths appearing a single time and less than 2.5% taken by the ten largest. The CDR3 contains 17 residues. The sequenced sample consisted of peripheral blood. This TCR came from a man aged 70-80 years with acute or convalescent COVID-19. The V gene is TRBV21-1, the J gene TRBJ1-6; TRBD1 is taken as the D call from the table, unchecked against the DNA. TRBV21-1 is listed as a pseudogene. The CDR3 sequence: CASSVRQGTGGNSPLHF. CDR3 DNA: TGTGCCAGCAGCGTCCGACAAGGCACAGGGGGAAATTCACCCCTCCACTTT.